The present T cell receptor (beta chain) was sequenced within a study of blood T cells in healthy people across ages (dated by TCRdb to the mid-2010s). At the level of the whole study: Template switching captured roughly one uniquely barcoded TCR beta cDNA molecule per two T cells in model experiments. Donors were grouped into four age groups: young (average roughly 15 years), middle-aged (39), aged (62) and long-lived (about 82). Two additional independent replicas of 1 million unique cDNA reads from the same blood draw were analyzed for two donors (one aged 18 to 30 and one aged 80 or older). Age-related changes in TCR beta repertoire diversity were measured in the study by deep sequencing normalized with unique cDNA molecular identifiers.

From cysteine to phenylalanine, the CDR3 is 14 amino acids long. The DNA shown is the 42-base CDR3, in frame from base 1. CDR1 and CDR2 are read off the germline V gene as MNHEY and SVGEGT. V is shortened by 4 bases, J by 5 bases, and the region joining them spans 14 bases. The receptor library was made with 5' RACE. These reads were obtained on an Illumina HiSeq 2500. The second PCR ran for about 6 to 11 cycles and used a J-beta primer mix along with a sample-barcoded 5' primer. Each TCR beta cDNA molecule received a unique molecular identifier from a template-switch 5' adaptor carrying 12 random nucleotides. Each sample yielded at least 2.5 million CDR3-containing paired-end reads. The Mint cDNA synthesis kit, primed by a TRBC-specific oligonucleotide, was used to synthesize first-strand cDNA from all RNA. Following uracil-DNA glycosylase treatment, a first 18-cycle PCR with universal primers M1SS and BC2_uni_R was performed on all cDNA. The paper's data handling went like this. For normalization, 1 million high-quality reads were randomly selected from each sample, with every read carrying a distinct molecular identifier. Reads with shared molecular identifiers were discarded instead of being binned into consensus sequences. CDR3 identification, clonotype clustering and error correction used MiTCR with a Q25 quality threshold and the strictest error-elimination algorithm. Lower-bound total TCR beta diversity was estimated with a nonparametric unseen species model using Euler transformation. Starting from the raw public reads, TCRdb applied fastp trimming at Q25, assembled clones with MiXCR and retained in-frame beta chains. Entries are consolidated by CDR3 protein sequence, retaining the most common genes and DNA. These V and J calls originate from TCRdb's pipeline instead of the authors' own analysis. In all, the sample holds around 500,000 distinct CDR3 sequences, and 27% of those were seen once. The leading ten clones occupy 3% to 4.5% of the sample.

With regard to this clonotype: Its antigen is still unknown. Base qualities are not provided; no much larger clone lies one nucleotide away.

The full study reports these points: Compared with the aged group, more naive CD4+ T cells, fewer expanded clones and increased TCR diversity were shown by the long-lived group, suggesting age selection. As age increased, observed TCR beta diversity per million T cells dropped in a roughly linear way, and a significant reduction was already evident by age 40. Bulk unsorted PBMC profiling prevented conclusive comparison of naive and antigen-experienced compartments. Estimates of total diversity from one million sequenced T cells were regarded as lower bounds and underestimates. The CMV infection status of donors was not known, potentially confounding age-related changes in expanded clonotypes. Observed TCR beta diversity correlated strongly with the percentage of naive T cells measured by flow cytometry.

The 35 to 40 donors, aged about 6 to 95 years, were systemically healthy Caucasian individuals from Russia. Each donor gave 8 to 10 milliliters of peripheral blood, drawn into EDTA-treated Vacutainer tubes. Ficoll-Paque density-gradient centrifugation was used to isolate PBMCs, with at least 6.5 million per sample. Total RNA, at least 6 micrograms per sample, was extracted from PBMCs with Trizol reagent. The percentages of naive CD45RAhigh/CD27high T cells were determined by flow cytometry on a PBMC aliquot from every donor. These data also formed part of another study, on T cells of mothers and their children. The second investigation adds: Nine systemically healthy Caucasian individuals served as donors, namely three mothers together with their six children. cDNA synthesis used all of the extracted RNA, with roughly 1.5 ug of RNA in each 15 ul reaction. Sample barcodes and 2-4 random nucleotides were added via the M1S primer in the second PCR. More than 9 million TCR beta CDR3 reads were obtained from each mother, and some 3 million reads were obtained from each child. Thymic selection similarly shapes TCR recombination output in related and unrelated pairs, with minor effect from inherited differences. Normalized repertoire overlap was always found to be slightly, but never significantly, higher in related mother-child pairs than in unrelated mother-child pairs. Persistent microchimeric T cell clones were not detected, at a sensitivity of around 99 clones per million clonotypes. To look for features that set related mother-child pairs apart from unrelated individuals, the researchers ran deep NGS to compare the TCR beta repertoires of mothers and children. The mean age was around 40 +/- 4 years for the mothers and around 11 +/- 4 years for the children. After adapter ligation with NEBNext reagents, the libraries were sequenced on Illumina HiSeq 2000 with 100+100 nt paired-end reads. To prevent cross-contamination, the mother and child libraries were prepared a month apart and were sequenced in separate runs. Each donor had between about 450,000 and 2,300,000 distinct TCR beta clonotypes identified. Naive TCR beta clonotypes were estimated from low-frequency clonotypes matched to each donor's FACS-determined naive share, without sorting.

Sequenced: blood. The clonotype originates from a boy between 2 and 15 years old in good health. The rearranged chain carries TRBV6-2 or TRBV6-3 and TRBJ2-5; the D gene is not confidently resolved. For the CDR3, the sequence is CASSSPGETETQYF. The sequence in DNA is TGTGCCAGCAGTTCCCCCGGAGAGACCGAGACCCAGTACTTC.